This paragraph reports one T cell receptor beta chain. This specimen comes from a study of PD-L1 blockade in urothelial cancer. The germline gives CDR1 KGHSH, CDR2 LQKENI. Trimming took off 3 bases at V and 4 bases at J, with 14 bases between the two ends. The CDR3 is 15 residues long. Clones were sequenced by immunoSEQ multiplex PCR, and TCRdb holds only the in-frame ones, with some missing. The table shows 40,000 to 55,000 clones, with about 90% occurring only once. Time point noted: peripheral blood 6 weeks after treatment start. The chain employs TRBV18 and TRBJ2-3; D not resolved. This clonotype originated in a man between 70 and 80 years old with urothelial cancer. The source was PBMCs, collected around atezolizumab (anti-PD-L1) treatment. CDR3 nucleotides: TGTGCCAGCTCACCTAGAGGAGTGAATCCAGATACGCAGTATTTT. Translated, it gives CASSPRGVNPDTQYF.